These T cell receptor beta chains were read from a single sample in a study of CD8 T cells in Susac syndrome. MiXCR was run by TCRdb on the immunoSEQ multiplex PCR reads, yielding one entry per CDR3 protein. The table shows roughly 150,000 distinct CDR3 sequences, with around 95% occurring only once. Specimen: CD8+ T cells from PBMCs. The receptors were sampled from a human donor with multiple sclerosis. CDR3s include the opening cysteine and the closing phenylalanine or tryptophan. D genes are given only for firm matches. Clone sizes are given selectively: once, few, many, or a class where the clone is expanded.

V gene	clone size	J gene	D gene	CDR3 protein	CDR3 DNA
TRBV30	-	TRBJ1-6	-	CAWRHEGTPSNSPLHF	TGTGCCTGGAGACACGAAGGGACCCCTTCAAATTCACCCCTCCACTTT
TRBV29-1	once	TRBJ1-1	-	CSVDNTEAFF	TGCAGCGTTGATAACACTGAAGCTTTCTTT
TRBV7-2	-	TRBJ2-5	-	CASSLHRQPYQETQYF	TGTGCCAGCAGCTTACACCGACAGCCGTACCAAGAGACCCAGTACTTC
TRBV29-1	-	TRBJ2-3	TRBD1	CSVGEQGAADTQYF	TGCAGCGTTGGAGAACAGGGGGCCGCAGATACGCAGTATTTT
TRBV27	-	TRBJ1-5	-	CASSFGRGIQPQHF	TGTGCCAGCAGTTTTGGCAGGGGAATACAGCCCCAGCATTTT
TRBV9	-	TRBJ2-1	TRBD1	CASSATGAPYNEQFF	TGTGCCAGCAGCGCGACAGGGGCCCCCTACAATGAGCAGTTCTTC
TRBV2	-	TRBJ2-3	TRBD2	CASSVLPSGGATDTQYF	TGTGCCAGCAGCGTCCTACCCAGCGGGGGGGCAACAGATACGCAGTATTTT
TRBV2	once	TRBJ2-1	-	CASSEGPGWDEQFF	TGTGCCAGCAGTGAAGGCCCAGGGTGGGATGAGCAGTTCTTC
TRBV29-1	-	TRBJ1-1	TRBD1	CSVPTGVEAFF	TGCAGCGTACCAACAGGGGTAGAAGCTTTCTTT
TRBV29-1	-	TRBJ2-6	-	CSVEDRFRSVGANVLTF	TGCAGCGTTGAAGATAGGTTCAGGTCCGTGGGGGCCAACGTCCTGACTTTC
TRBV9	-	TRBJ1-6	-	CASSSSGSPLHF	TGTGCCAGCAGCTCGAGTGGTTCACCCCTCCACTTT
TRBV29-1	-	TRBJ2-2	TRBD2	CVSGGGADTGELFF	TGCGTCTCGGGCGGGGGGGCCGACACCGGGGAGCTGTTTTTT
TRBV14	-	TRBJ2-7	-	CASSQDGIIIIDEQYF	TGTGCCAGCAGCCAAGATGGCATAATCATCATCGACGAGCAGTACTTC
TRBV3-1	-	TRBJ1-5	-	CASSSGNSNQPQHF	TGTGCCAGCAGTTCGGGAAATAGCAATCAGCCCCAGCATTTT
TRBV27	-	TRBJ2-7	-	CASSTTQSSYEQYF	TGTGCCAGCAGTACAACCCAGAGCTCCTACGAGCAGTACTTC
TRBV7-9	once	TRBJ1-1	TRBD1	CASSTHPGQMNTEAFF	TGTGCCAGCAGCACCCACCCGGGACAGATGAACACTGAAGCTTTCTTT
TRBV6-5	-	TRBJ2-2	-	CASSLTDGGPAGSGELFF	TGTGCCAGCAGTTTAACGGACGGAGGACCGGCGGGGTCCGGGGAGCTGTTTTTT
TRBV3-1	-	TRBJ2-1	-	CASSFGGSRYNEQFF	TGTGCCAGCAGCTTCGGGGGTTCCAGGTACAATGAGCAGTTCTTC
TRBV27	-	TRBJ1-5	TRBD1	CASSRDRGVGQPQHF	TGTGCCAGCAGTCGTGACAGGGGGGTTGGACAGCCCCAGCATTTT
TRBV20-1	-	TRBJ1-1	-	CSARGHPTRTEAFF	TGCAGTGCTAGAGGGCACCCAACGCGGACTGAAGCTTTCTTT